The clone carrying this T cell receptor (beta chain) was counted between two and nine times. The sample comes from a study of regulatory T cells in long-lasting Graves disease. The CDR3 loop spans 15 amino acids. Deletions cut 5 bases from V and 1 base from J, with 15 bases between. Looked up from germline, CDR1 is SGHTA and CDR2 is FQGNSA. Time point defined: persistent/refractory GD, antithyroid drugs over 5 years with positive TRAb. The authors made the TCR library using RNA they extracted from PBMCs. Arm-PCR of CDR3 regions and iRepertoire HTBI primers were used to build TCR beta libraries. Each CDR3 protein gets one entry after TCRdb re-called the multiplex PCR reads with MiXCR. The table shows 700,000 or so distinct CDR3 sequences, with 30% occurring only once.

The sequence derives from a female donor with Graves disease. The gene calls are TRBV7-2 and TRBJ2-7; D is perhaps TRBD1 (5 bases). The sample consisted of peripheral blood mononuclear cells (PBMCs), taken when the disease was refractory, from a patient treated with antithyroid drugs. The CDR3 DNA is TGTGCCAGCAGCCGAACAGCGACAGCTTCCTACGAGCAGTACTTC. Encoded protein: CASSRTATASYEQYF.